Given below is one TCR beta chain in context. The data derive from a study of blood T cell repertoires in COVID-19. For the study at large: Samples came from the United States, Italy and Spain, spanning acute and convalescent COVID-19. PBMCs, B-cell-depleted T cells, or T cells were the source of the cDNA or gDNA that made up the material.

Trimming cost V 10 bases and J 0 bases; bases outside gene matches: 6. This CDR3 is 15 amino acids long. CDR1 and CDR2 (germline): MNHEY, SVGAGI. In the source study's methods: Amplification of reference gene primers was used by the study to estimate nucleated cell counts. Here immunoSEQ multiplex PCR was the method, and the copy in TCRdb shows in-frame clones only, minus some. D and trimming were read from the DNA, whereas the V and J calls and clone size are those reported in that table. The sample comprises roughly 100,000 clones, 70% to 85% of which are singletons, and approximately 9.8% rests with the top ten.

Sequenced input: peripheral blood. V is TRBV6-5 and J is TRBJ2-1, with TRBD2 identical over 10 bases. The receptor was isolated from a man in his sixties with active or convalescent COVID-19. The CDR3, as DNA: TGTGCCACTTCGTCTAGCGGGGGCTCCTACAATGAGCAGTTCTTC. This gives the protein CATSSSGGSYNEQFF.